These 21 T cell receptor beta chains came from one sample sequenced in a study of T cells in women clearing cervical HPV infection. Profiled with immunoSEQ multiplex PCR; TCRdb holds only in-frame clones, not every one. This sample's table reports under 45,000 clones. The sample consisted of blood buffy coat. Receptor source: a woman aged 18 to 75 with a cervical HPV16 infection that either progressed to CIN3+ or cleared (not recorded which).

Turning to this clone: The read halts 3 residues ahead of the CDR3 end, with the missing end drawn from the germline J gene. The chain uses TRBV30 and TRBJ1-2; weak D call: TRBD1 (5 bases). V was cut by 0 bases and J by 6 bases, with 8 bases left in between. CDR3 length: 12 residues. CDR1 is GTSNPN and CDR2 is SVGIG in the germline V gene (reference sequence). The CDR3 region is CAWSVWGNGYTF. Incomplete CDR3 DNA: TGTGCCTGGAGTGTATGGGGCAATGGC.

Regarding this clone: With the read ending 3 residues before the CDR3 end, the germline J gene is used to fill in that end. The chain couples TRBV9 to TRBJ2-3; 11 nucleotides line up with TRBD2. This CDR3 has 16 amino acids. Per the germline V gene, CDR1 is SGDLS and CDR2 is YYNGEE. V lost 4 bases to trimming and J lost 5 bases; unmatched junction nucleotides: 9. The CDR3 here is CASSPLAGGQVDTQYF. Incomplete CDR3 DNA: TGTGCCAGCAGCCCCCTAGCGGGGGGCCAGGTAGATACG.

Remarks on this clone: The read gets to within 3 residues of the CDR3 end, and the germline J gene fills in the rest. The J gene is TRBJ2-4, the V gene TRBV6-7, with 7 bases that match TRBD2. TRBV6-7 is an ORF, and what it does is uncertain. J was trimmed by 4 bases and V by 5 bases; bases with no gene match: 14. This CDR3 contains 17 residues. The chain's CDR3 is CASSNEEAGTEKNIQYF. Incomplete CDR3 DNA: TGTGCCAGCAGTAACGAGGAAGCGGGAACAGAAAAAAACATT.

Details on this clone: The read terminates 3 residues ahead of where the CDR3 ends, so the germline J gene completes it. The chain uses TRBV5-4 and TRBJ1-2; maybe TRBD1 (6 bases). Trimming took 3 bases from V and 4 from J, leaving 10 bases between them. This CDR3 is 13 amino acids long. In germline, CDR1 is SGHNT, CDR2 YYREEE (reference sequence). The covered CDR3 bases are TGTGCCAGCAGCTCGGGAGGGGGCTATGGC. Protein: CASSSGGGYG. The CDR3 reads in full as CASSSGGGYGYTF.

Comment on this clone: The read ends 3 residues early relative to the CDR3; the germline J gene fills the gap. J is TRBJ2-2 and V is TRBV7-7; perhaps TRBD2 as D (5 bases). This CDR3 has 16 residues. Per the germline V gene, CDR1 is SSHAT and CDR2 is FNYEAQ (reference sequence). The part of the CDR3 DNA that was read is TGTGCCAGCAGCACCCCCTCCGGGGTCGATAATTCACCG. This codes for CASSTPSGVDNSP. The whole CDR3 sequence reads CASSTPSGVDNSPLFF.

Comment on this clone: The CDR3 extends 3 residues past the end of the read, so its final part is completed from the germline J gene. The chain recombines TRBV12-5 with TRBJ2-3; D remains ambiguous. Germline CDR1 LGHNT, CDR2 FRNRAP. Trimming cost V 1 base and J 0 bases, with 2 bases left between them. The CDR3 runs to 13 residues. CDR3 bases read: TGTGCTAGTGGTTTGGCTAGCACAGATACG. It specifies CASGLASTDT. The full-length CDR3 reads as CASGLASTDTQYF.

Worth noting for this clone: The read ends 3 residues early relative to the CDR3; the germline J gene fills the gap. This chain links TRBV12-3 or TRBV12-4 with TRBJ2-3, with D tentatively TRBD2 (6 bases). There are 14 residues in the CDR3. V lost 3 bases to trimming and J lost 4 bases, with 11 bases between them. CDR3 DNA (partial): TGTGCCAGCAGTTTTTACCGGGGGTCAGATACG. As protein: CASSFYRGSDT. The CDR3 in its entirety is CASSFYRGSDTQYF.

A remark on this clone: The CDR3 is cut off 3 residues early in the read; its end comes from the germline J gene. The chain joins TRBV6-1 to TRBJ2-2; 8 bases are shared with TRBD1. CDR1 MNHNS and CDR2 SASEGT come from the germline V gene. This CDR3 has 15 amino acids. The CDR3 loop is CASSEGGQGDEKLFF. The DNA read from the CDR3 is TGTGCCAGCAGTGAAGGCGGACAGGGCGACGAAAAG.

On this clone: Read data end 3 residues before the CDR3 end; the end is taken from the germline J gene. This chain joins TRBV7-8 and TRBJ2-7; TRBD2 matches at 7 bases. The V gene end was trimmed by 5 bases and the J gene end by 3 bases; junction bases not matched to a gene: 13. In germline, CDR1 is SGHVS, CDR2 FQNEAQ. The CDR3 is 16 residues long. Partial CDR3 DNA: TGTGCCAGCAGCCCCACAAAGCGGGGCTATAGCTACGAG. It translates to CASSPTKRGYSYE. The full CDR3 protein reads CASSPTKRGYSYEQYF.

On this clone itself: The DNA ends 3 residues before the CDR3 does, and the rest of the CDR3 is filled in from the germline J gene. This chain links TRBV19 with TRBJ1-5, with D hard to call. The CDR3 runs 10 residues. The germline CDR1 and CDR2 sequences are LNHDA and SQIVND (reference sequence). V was cut by 9 bases and J by 9 bases, with 9 bases left in between. CDR3: CASGLPPQHF. Incomplete CDR3 DNA: TGTGCCAGCGGACTTCCGCCC.

Of note for this clone: Read sequence stops 3 residues before the CDR3 end, and the germline J gene provides the missing end. V gene TRBV5-6 combines with J gene TRBJ2-1, with TRBD1 identical over 7 bases. V gave up 6 bases and J gave up 6 bases; unmatched junction bases: 12. The CDR3 runs to 15 residues. CDR1 is SGHDT and CDR2 is YYEEEE in the germline V gene. Partial CDR3 DNA: TGTGCCAGCACGTTCCCGGGACAGAGGATCAATGAG. Its translation is CASTFPGQRINE. Given in full, the CDR3 is CASTFPGQRINEQFF.

As concerns this clone: The sequenced fragment ends 3 residues before the CDR3 boundary, so the rest is inferred from the germline J gene. V and J are TRBV5-1 and TRBJ1-2; 7 bases are shared with TRBD1. The CDR3 extends over 13 amino acids. The V gene end was trimmed by 5 bases and the J gene end by 3 bases; junction bases not matched to a gene: 4. The germline CDR1 and CDR2 sequences are SGHRS and YFSETQ. Incomplete CDR3 DNA: TGCGCCAGCAGTCGGACAGGAGACTATGGC. As protein: CASSRTGDYG. The entire CDR3 sequence reads CASSRTGDYGYTF.

For this clone: The DNA ends 3 residues before the CDR3 does, and the rest of the CDR3 is filled in from the germline J gene. V usage is TRBV7-8 and J usage is TRBJ2-1; 8 bases line up with TRBD1. The CDR3 has 15 amino acids. Germline lookup yields CDR1 SGHVS and CDR2 FQNEAQ. V shed 3 bases and J 6 bases; nucleotides not matched to a gene: 7. This CDR3 reads CASSLPGQEGNEQFF. CDR3 bases read: TGTGCCAGCAGCTTGCCGGGACAGGAAGGCAATGAG. The full variable domain, its missing parts supplied by reference TRBV7-8 and TRBJ2-1, is GAGVSQSPRYKVAKRGQDVALRCDPISGHVSLFWYQQALGQGPEFLTYFQNEAQLDKSGLPSDRFFAERPEGSVSTLKIQRTQQEDSAVYLCASSLPGQEGNEQFFGPGTRLTVL.

As for this clone: The read halts 3 residues ahead of the CDR3 end, with the missing end drawn from the germline J gene. This chain joins TRBV20-1 and TRBJ2-1, with 10 nucleotides matching TRBD1. Trimming at V came to 4 bases and at J to 4 bases, leaving 10 bases not matched to a gene. The germline CDR1 and CDR2 sequences are DFQATT and SNEGSKA (reference sequence). There are 16 residues in the CDR3. CDR3 loop: CSAIFTGTGVYNEQFF. The covered CDR3 bases are TGCAGTGCTATATTTACCGGGACAGGGGTTTACAATGAG.

Notes on this clone: The CDR3 extends 3 residues past the end of the read, so its final part is completed from the germline J gene. V usage is TRBV5-4 and J usage is TRBJ2-3; TRBD2 matches at 10 bases. Germline V gene lookup returns CDR1 SGHNT and CDR2 YYREEE (reference sequence). V shed 2 bases, J shed 5 bases, and the junction held 5 bases outside the gene matches. This CDR3 spans 15 amino acids. CDR3 amino acids: CASSFGLAGEDTQYF. The CDR3 bases that were read are TGTGCCAGCAGCTTTGGGCTAGCGGGGGAAGATACG.

CDR3 DNA (partial): TGTGCCAGCCTTAGAGGAAGCGGGGGTACCTCTGGGGCCAACGTC. Protein: CASLRGSGGTSGANV. The CDR3 in full is CASLRGSGGTSGANVLTF. This chain connects TRBV2 to TRBJ2-6, with 8 bases aligning to TRBD2. The CDR3 end lies 3 residues beyond the end of the read and is filled in from the germline J gene. The CDR3 runs 18 residues. Germline lookup yields CDR1 SNHLY and CDR2 FYNNEI. V shed 8 bases, J shed 0 bases, and the junction held 12 bases outside the gene matches.

Note on this clone: The CDR3 end falls 3 residues outside the read, so it is completed with the germline J gene. The chain is built from TRBV6-4 and TRBJ1-2, with 7 bases fitting TRBD1. The CDR3 is made up of 14 amino acids. Germline V gene sequence: CDR1 MRHNA, CDR2 SNTAGT. The CDR3 protein is CASSDPGRGQGYTF. CDR3 bases read: TGTGCCAGCAGTGACCCCGGAAGGGGGCAAGGC.

As for this clone: The CDR3 extends 3 residues past the end of the read, so its final part is completed from the germline J gene. The chain is built from TRBV4-2 and TRBJ1-2; 8 nucleotides align to TRBD1. V shed 1 base and J 6 bases; nucleotides not matched to a gene: 7. The CDR3 extends over 15 amino acids. The germline V gene encodes CDR1 LGHNA and CDR2 YNFKEQ. The sequenced part of the CDR3 DNA is TGTGCCAGCAGCCAAGCGAACAGGGGGGAGAATGGC. Translated, it gives CASSQANRGENG. In full, the CDR3 is CASSQANRGENGYTF.

Concerning this clone: The CDR3 end is not reached by the read, which stops 3 residues before it; the germline J gene fills it in. The genes are TRBV30 and TRBJ1-2; 7 bases are a match to TRBD1. The CDR3 runs 14 residues. Germline CDR1 GTSNPN, CDR2 SVGIG (reference sequence). CDR3 amino acids: CAWSVLTGVGGYTF. The sequenced part of the CDR3 DNA is TGTGCCTGGAGTGTATTAACAGGGGTTGGCGGC. The entire variable domain, with the rest obtained from reference TRBV30 and TRBJ1-2, is as follows: SQTIHQWPATLVQPVGSPLSLECTVEGTSNPNLYWYRQAAGRGLQLLFYSVGIGQISSEVPQNLSASRPQDRQFILSSKKLLLSDSGFYLCAWSVLTGVGGYTFGSGTRLTVV.

Notes on this clone: The missing CDR3 end, 3 residues past where the read stops, is filled in from the germline J gene. The V and J genes are TRBV19 and TRBJ2-2; D remains ambiguous. Germline V CDR1 and CDR2: LNHDA, SQIVND (reference sequence). Between the trimmed V and J ends, which lost 2 bases and 0 bases, there was a span of 7 bases. The CDR3 extends over 15 amino acids. The covered CDR3 bases are TGTGCCAGTAGTATAACGCGGCCGAACACCGGGGAG. Protein: CASSITRPNTGE. The whole CDR3 region reads CASSITRPNTGELFF.

On this clone: Read coverage stops 3 residues before the CDR3 terminus; the germline J gene supplies the remainder. The rearrangement uses TRBV2 and TRBJ1-1, with 7 bases lining up with TRBD1. Trimming removed 8 bases from V and 5 bases from J; junction bases left unmatched: 8. Germline CDR1 is SNHLY and CDR2 is FYNNEI. The CDR3 has 13 amino acids. This CDR3 is CASGRQGGTEAFF. The CDR3 bases that were read are TGTGCCAGCGGGAGACAGGGTGGGACTGAA.